The table lists the clone carrying this T cell receptor beta chain with a count of one. Per the original methods: The assay estimated nucleated cells by amplifying reference gene primers. The assay was immunoSEQ multiplex PCR, and TCRdb's table has in-frame clones only and misses some. V and J calls and clone size are those listed in that table; D and trimming were worked out from the DNA. Counted here are 340,000 or so clones, more than 70% occurring once; the ten biggest clones make up 2.5% to 3%. The sample belongs to a study of blood T cell repertoires in COVID-19. Across the study: Specimens from acute and convalescent COVID-19 originated in the United States, Italy and Spain. Sample material is recorded as cDNA or gDNA derived from T cells, B-cell-depleted T cells, or PBMCs.

The V and J ends lost 0 bases and 5 bases, in that order; junction bases with no gene match: 1. Germline-derived CDR1 and CDR2 are LNHNV and YYDKDF (reference sequence). The CDR3 loop spans 16 amino acids. Source material: peripheral blood. The receptor was isolated from a man younger than 40 with active or convalescent COVID-19. The genes are TRBV15 and TRBJ2-2, with 12 bases aligning to TRBD2. CDR3 sequence (DNA): TGTGCCACCAGCAGAGATCTAGCGGGAGGGACCGGGGAGCTGTTTTTT. Its translation: CATSRDLAGGTGELFF. Together with reference TRBV15 and TRBJ2-2, the CDR3 gives the full variable domain: DAMVIQNPRYQVTQFGKPVTLSCSQTLNHNVMYWYQQKSSQAPKLLFHYYDKDFNNEADTPDNFQSRRPNTSFCFLDIRSPGLGDTAMYLCATSRDLAGGTGELFFGEGSRLTVL.